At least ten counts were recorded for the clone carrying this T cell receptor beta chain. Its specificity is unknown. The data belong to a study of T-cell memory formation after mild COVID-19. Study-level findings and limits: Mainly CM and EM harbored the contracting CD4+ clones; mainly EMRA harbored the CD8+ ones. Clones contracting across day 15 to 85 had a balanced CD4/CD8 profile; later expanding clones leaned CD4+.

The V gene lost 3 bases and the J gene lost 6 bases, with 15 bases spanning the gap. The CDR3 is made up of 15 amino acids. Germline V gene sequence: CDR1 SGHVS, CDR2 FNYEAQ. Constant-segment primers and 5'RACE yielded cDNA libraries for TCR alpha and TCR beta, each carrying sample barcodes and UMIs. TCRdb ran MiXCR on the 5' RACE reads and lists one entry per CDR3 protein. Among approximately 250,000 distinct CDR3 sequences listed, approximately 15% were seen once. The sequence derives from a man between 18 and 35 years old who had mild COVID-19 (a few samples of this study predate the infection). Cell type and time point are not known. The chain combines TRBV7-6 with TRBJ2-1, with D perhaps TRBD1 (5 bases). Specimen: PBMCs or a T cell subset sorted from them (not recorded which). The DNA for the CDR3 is TGTGCCAGCAGCTTGGACGCAGGGCCGGCCAATGAGCAGTTCTTC. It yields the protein CASSLDAGPANEQFF. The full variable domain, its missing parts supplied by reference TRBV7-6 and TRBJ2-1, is GAGVSQSPRYKVTKRGQDVALRCDPISGHVSLYWYRQALGQGPEFLTYFNYEAQQDKSGLPNDRFSAERPEGSISTLTIQRTEQRDSAMYRCASSLDAGPANEQFFGPGTRLTVL.